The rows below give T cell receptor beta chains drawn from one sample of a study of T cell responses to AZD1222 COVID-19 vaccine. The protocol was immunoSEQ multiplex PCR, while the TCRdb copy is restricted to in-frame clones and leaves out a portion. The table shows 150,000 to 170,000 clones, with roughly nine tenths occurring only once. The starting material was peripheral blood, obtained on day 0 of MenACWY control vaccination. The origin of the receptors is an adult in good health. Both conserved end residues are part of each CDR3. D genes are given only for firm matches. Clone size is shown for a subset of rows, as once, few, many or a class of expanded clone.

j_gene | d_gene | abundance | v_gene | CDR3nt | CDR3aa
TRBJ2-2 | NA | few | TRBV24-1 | TGTGCCACCAGCGCGACGACAGGAAACACCGGGGAGCTGTTTTTT | CATSATTGNTGELFF
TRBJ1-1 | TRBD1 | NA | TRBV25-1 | TGTGCCAGCAGGAGAGGGGGCAAGTCGGCTTTCTTT | CASRRGGKSAFF
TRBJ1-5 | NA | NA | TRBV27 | TGTGCCAGCAGTTCGGACCGTAGTCAGCCCCAGCATTTT | CASSSDRSQPQHF
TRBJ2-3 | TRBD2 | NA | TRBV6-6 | TGTGCCAGCAGTCGTCGGACTAGCGGGGGGGCCTCTGTTGGGACAGATACGCAGTATTTT | CASSRRTSGGASVGTDTQYF
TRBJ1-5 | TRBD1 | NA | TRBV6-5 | TGTGCCAGCAGTACAACGGACAGGGGAGACCAGCCCCAGCATTTT | CASSTTDRGDQPQHF
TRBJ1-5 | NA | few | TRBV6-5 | TGTGCCAGCAGTTACGATCACAGCAATCAGCCCCAGCATTTT | CASSYDHSNQPQHF
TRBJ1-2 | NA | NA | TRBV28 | TGTGCCAGCAGTTCGGGAGTCTATGGCTACACCTTC | CASSSGVYGYTF
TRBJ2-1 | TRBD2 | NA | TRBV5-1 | TGCGCCACCCGACTAGCGGGGGCCTACAATGAGCAGTTCTTC | CATRLAGAYNEQFF
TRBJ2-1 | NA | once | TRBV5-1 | TGCGCCAGCAGCATCCAGACAGGCAGCTCCTACAATGAGCAGTTCTTC | CASSIQTGSSYNEQFF
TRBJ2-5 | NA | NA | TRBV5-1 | TGCGCCAGCAACCCCAGGGGAGGTCAAGAGACCCAGTACTTC | CASNPRGGQETQYF
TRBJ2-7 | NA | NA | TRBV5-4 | TGTGCCAGCAGAACTGGGGAACTCCCCGAGGAGCAGTACTTC | CASRTGELPEEQYF
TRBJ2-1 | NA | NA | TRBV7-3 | TGTGCCAGCAGCTTAACCGTCTTGACACATATGGGGGACAATGAGCAGTTCTTC | CASSLTVLTHMGDNEQFF
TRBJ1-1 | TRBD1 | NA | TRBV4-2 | TGTGCCAGCAGCCAAGCCCTGGGGACAGCGAACATACAAGCTTTCTTT | CASSQALGTANIQAFF
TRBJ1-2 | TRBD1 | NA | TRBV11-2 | TGTGCCAGCAGCTCCAGGGGGTGGGAGGGGGACGGCTACACCTTC | CASSSRGWEGDGYTF
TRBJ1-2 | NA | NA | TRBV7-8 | TGTGCCAGCAGCCCCCTGGACCGCTCCTATGGCTACACCTTC | CASSPLDRSYGYTF
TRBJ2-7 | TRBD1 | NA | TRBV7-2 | TGTGCCAGCAGCTTAGCGCGGGACAGGGGAAATTCCTACGAGCAGTACTTC | CASSLARDRGNSYEQYF
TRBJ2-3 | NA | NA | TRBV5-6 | TGTGCCAGCAGCTTGGCCGTAGGAACCCTCACAGATACGCAGTATTTT | CASSLAVGTLTDTQYF
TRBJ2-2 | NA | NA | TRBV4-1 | TGCGCCAGCAGCCCAATGGCCACCGGGGAGCTGTTTTTT | CASSPMATGELFF
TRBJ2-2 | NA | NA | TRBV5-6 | TGTGCCAGCAGCGGGGGTCCGGGACGAGAGAACACCGGGGAGCTGTTTTTT | CASSGGPGRENTGELFF
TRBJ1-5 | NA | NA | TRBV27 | TGTGCCAGCAGTAAAGAACCCCCGGGGACTAATCAGCCCCAGCATTTT | CASSKEPPGTNQPQHF
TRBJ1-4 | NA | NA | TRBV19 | TGTGCCAGTAGTATTGGGGGCTCCGGGGCCGTAAAACTGTTTTTT | CASSIGGSGAVKLFF
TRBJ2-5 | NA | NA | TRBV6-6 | TGTGCCAGCAGCCGGACGTTGACGACCCAGTACTTC | CASSRTLTTQYF
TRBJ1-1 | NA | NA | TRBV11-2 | TGTGCCAGCAGCTTAGATTTAGTGGGGCTGAACACTGAAGCTTTCTTT | CASSLDLVGLNTEAFF
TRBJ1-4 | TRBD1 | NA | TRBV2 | TGTGCCAGCAGCCCTGGTTGGGACAGGGAAAAACTGTTTTTT | CASSPGWDREKLFF
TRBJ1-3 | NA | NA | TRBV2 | TGTGCCAGCAGTGGGGGGTATGGAAACACCATATATTTT | CASSGGYGNTIYF
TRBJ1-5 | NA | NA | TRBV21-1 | TGTGCCAGAAAAAGGGGGTCCGATCAGCCCCAGCATTTT | CARKRGSDQPQHF
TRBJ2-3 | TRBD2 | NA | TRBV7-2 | TGTGCCAGCAGCCTGGGGACTAGCGGGCGTCGCACAGATACGCAGTATTTT | CASSLGTSGRRTDTQYF
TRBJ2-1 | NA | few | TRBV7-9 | TGTGCCAGCAGCCACGGCCGGGAGATACAGTTCTTC | CASSHGREIQFF
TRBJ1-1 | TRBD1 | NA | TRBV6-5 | TGTGCCAGCAGGGGGACAGGCGGGGAAGCTTTCTTT | CASRGTGGEAFF
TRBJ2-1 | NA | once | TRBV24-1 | TGTGCCACCACGGGGGACCCCTACAATGAGCAGTTCTTC | CATTGDPYNEQFF
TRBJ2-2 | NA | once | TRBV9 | TGTGCCAGCAGCGTAGAGATAGGGGCCTACACCGGGGAGCTGTTTTTT | CASSVEIGAYTGELFF
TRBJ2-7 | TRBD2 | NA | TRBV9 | TGTGCCAGCAGCGTGGACCTAGCGGCCTGGGAGCAGTACTTC | CASSVDLAAWEQYF
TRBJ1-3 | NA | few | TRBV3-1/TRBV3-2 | TGTGCCAGCAGCCAAGACGGGTGGAGCTCTGGAAACACCATATATTTT | CASSQDGWSSGNTIYF